This T cell receptor beta chain comes out of a study of HIV-infected patients and healthy controls (dated by TCRdb to the mid-2010s). Some background on the complete study: The study tested whether deep TCR repertoire sequencing of HIV patients' small blood samples could capture immune perturbation and reconstitution. General findings and caveats noted by the study authors: The apparent post-therapy recovery of the Gini index in HIV-infected patients was not reproduced in size-matched repertoire data. Significantly higher mean Gini indices were seen in HIV-infected repertoires than in controls, possibly reflecting oligoclonality. Both the Jaccard index and the count of highly shared sequences showed that healthy controls shared more CDR3s between individuals than HIV+ patients did. Only sixteen HIV-infected individuals were processed, which the authors considered a major limit on how widely the findings apply. Eight alpha and eight beta V genes showed significantly different mean usage between HIV-infected patients and controls. Sequencing depth was restricted by the use of whole blood, which also prevented the dynamics of distinct T-cell subpopulations from being separated. Healthy control repertoires showed roughly threefold more distinct CDR3s and higher Shannon diversity than untreated HIV+ repertoires. In the samples, alpha-beta chain pairing was left undetermined. The observed differences in diversity could not be explained by the slight differences in age and sex profiles between the study cohorts. HIV-associated CDR3s exhibited a significant reduction in frequency during therapy, whereas CMV-associated CDR3s exhibited no significant change, although the majority increased in frequency. Donor HLA types were not determined in the study. Alpha-chain CDR3s from MAIT cells appeared at high frequency in healthy controls but were severely depleted in HIV+ repertoires. Comparisons were complicated by unequal numbers of distinct sequences between patients and controls, and rare events from HIV-infected data were overweighted by size-matching.

500 ng RNA was reverse transcribed with SuperScript III using primers against the alpha and beta constant regions. Separate alpha and beta chain libraries were made by chain-specific third strand synthesis with multiplexing indices. The protocol used a single primer pair to amplify all rearrangements within a chain, which avoided primer bias, and attached molecular barcodes to each cDNA molecule. Purified cDNA was joined by T4 RNA Ligase 1 to a 5' RACE adapter carrying a random hexamer and the SP2 sequencing primer site. The authors primed second strand synthesis from the SP2 site with Phusion polymerase and used slow temperature ramps to favor optimal annealing. Joined together, two random hexamer sequences that had both been added before amplification formed the 12-nucleotide barcode of each molecule. An amplification PCR of approximately 25 cycles with P5s and P7 primers came after a short first PCR that had added P5 and P7 adapter elements plus a second index. The libraries went through 27 PCR cycles in total, were quantified on a Qubit, were sized on a Bioanalyzer, and were diluted to roughly 4 nM. The normalized libraries were sequenced on an Illumina MiSeq using 2 x 250 paired-end kits. Reverse transcription reactions underwent purification over MinElute columns, with elution into roughly 10 ul Tris-Cl. A 1:1 ratio of AMPure XP beads was used to clean the adapter ligations after they had run for 23 hours at 16 degrees C. Regarding the original processing steps: Demultiplexed FASTQ files were processed with a modified Decombinator by which V, J, insert and barcode information was output. Sequences that shared a barcode but differed from the dominant sequence were discarded as errors, and original cDNA molecules were estimated by counting barcodes clustered at Levenshtein distance 3. Downstream analyses used R packages ineq, vegan, igraph and RCytoscape, with IMGT nomenclature and CDR3 definitions. The authors computed V gene usage over distinct sequences and counted each TCR a single time to avoid skew from clonal expansion. Whenever two unique CDR3 amino acid sequences within a donor differed by a single Levenshtein edit, similarity networks linked them. The authors compiled published HIV-specific CDR3s (more than 90 alpha, fewer than 800 beta) and CMV-specific CDR3s (about 13 alpha, about 250 beta) and searched for them in the repertoires. Random subsampling to size-matched repertoires demonstrated that the decreased diversity in patients did not result from their lower sequence numbers. In TCRdb, the public reads were trimmed at Q25 with fastp and aligned with MiXCR, with productive beta chains retained. Rows matching on CDR3 protein sequence are summarized as one entry with the most common DNA and genes. TCRdb assigned the V and J calls; the authors' analysis was not used. The sample table holds some 19,000 distinct CDR3 sequences, of which roughly 8.2% were seen once. About 2.5% of the sample is in the top ten clones.

As regards this clonotype: The antigen this receptor binds is unknown. No clone much larger than this one lies a single base away; base qualities are absent.

Whole blood was used without cell fractionation, so the repertoire reflected all unsorted peripheral T cells. As controls, around 11 uninfected healthy donors were sampled, and several of those donors gave samples twice, about 3 months apart. For RNA extraction, an approximately 2.5 ml sample of peripheral blood was drawn into Tempus tubes. Residual genomic DNA was removed with the TURBO-DNase kit and globin mRNA was depleted with GLOBINclear. V is reduced by 4 bases and J by 0 bases, leaving a spacing of 9 bases between them. In the germline V gene, CDR1 corresponds to SGDLS and CDR2 to YYNGEE. Reading from cysteine to phenylalanine, the CDR3 counts 14 amino acids. Only the CDR3 portion is preserved as DNA: 42 bases, with reading frame beginning at the first base.

The chain is assembled from TRBV9 and TRBJ2-3; TRBD2 could be the D gene, as 5 bases match. Sequencing used blood. The TCR was taken from an adult in good health. The DNA reads TGTGCCAGCAGCTCCGGGGTGAGCACAGATACGCAGTATTTT. It codes for CASSSGVSTDTQYF.